Each of the 21 T cell receptor beta chains below was sequenced from the same sample in a study of Graves' ophthalmopathy and Graves' hyperthyroidism. From RNA, the CDR3 regions of TCR beta chains were amplified and sequenced. The workflow started with a first-round RT-PCR run with HTBI primers and then moved on to a second-round multiplex PCR. TCRdb re-called the multiplex PCR reads with MiXCR, one entry per CDR3 protein. Found here are 300,000 to 400,000 distinct CDR3 sequences, 17% of them singletons; the top ten hold approximately 13%. Sample: peripheral blood. The receptors derive from an adult man with Graves' ophthalmopathy.

This clonotype showed up many times. The chain is built from TRBV9 and TRBJ2-7; a weak D match, TRBD2 (7 bases). Trimming left V 0 bases short and J 2 bases short, with 12 bases between. Germline-derived CDR1 and CDR2 are SGDLS and YYNGEE. This CDR3 is 15 amino acids long. The CDR3 DNA follows: TGTGCCAGCAGCGTAGCTGGGGGGGCTACCTACGAGCAGTACTTC. Its translation: CASSVAGGATYEQYF.

The sample holds many counts of this clonotype. V and J are TRBV7-9 and TRBJ1-2, with D possibly TRBD1 on 5 matching bases. Germline V gene data show CDR1 as SEHNR and CDR2 as FQNEAQ (reference sequence). The CDR3 has 14 amino acids. V dropped 2 bases and J dropped 6 bases, with 13 bases sitting between them. In DNA form, the CDR3 reads TGTGCCAGCAGCTTATCATGGGGGGGAGATGGCTACACCTTC. It codes for CASSLSWGGDGYTF.

The chain employs TRBV7-2 and TRBJ2-2; D call uncertain. CDR1 is SGHTA, CDR2 FQGNSA, per germline. The V and J ends lost 6 bases and 8 bases respectively, with 13 bases between them. The CDR3 sequence is 13 residues long. The CDR3 coding sequence is TGTGCCAGCAGACCCTTACGTCCTGGGGAGCTGTTTTTT. Protein sequence: CASRPLRPGELFF.

V and J are TRBV24-1 and TRBJ2-2; either TRBD1 or TRBD2 may supply D (7 bases each). There are 15 residues in the CDR3. Deletions cut 4 bases from V and 7 bases from J, with 15 bases between. Germline V gene lookup returns CDR1 KGHDR and CDR2 SFDVKD. CDR3 nucleotide sequence: TGTGCCACCAGTGACCCACCAGGGGGGGTCGGGGAGCTGTTTTTT. It codes for CATSDPPGGVGELFF.

This clonotype came up many times. The V gene is TRBV20-1, the J gene TRBJ2-7; TRBD2 aligns across 10 bases. The CDR3 has 14 amino acids. Germline trimming cut 6 bases from V and 4 bases from J; bases unmatched to any gene: 9. Looked up from germline, CDR1 is DFQATT and CDR2 is SNEGSKA (reference sequence). The CDR3 bases are TGCAGTGCGAGACTAGCGGGTATATTGTACGAGCAGTACTTC. It encodes CSARLAGILYEQYF.

This clonotype showed up many times. The J gene is TRBJ2-2, the V gene TRBV13, with 7 bases that match TRBD2. The germline gives CDR1 PRHDT, CDR2 FYEKMQ (reference sequence). This CDR3 is built from 16 residues. J lost 5 bases, V lost 4 bases, and 10 bases had no gene match. The CDR3 is CASSSPGRDLTGELFF. The DNA for the CDR3 is TGTGCCAGCAGCTCACCGGGGAGGGATTTGACCGGGGAGCTGTTTTTT.

This clonotype was detected many times. This rearrangement joins TRBV7-6 to TRBJ2-5, with 8 bases lining up with TRBD1. This CDR3 is 14 amino acids long. Germline V gene data show CDR1 as SGHVS and CDR2 as FNYEAQ. After removal of 6 bases from V and 6 bases from J, the junction contained 9 bases not matched to a gene. CDR3 residues: CASSSRTGQQTQYF. In DNA form, the CDR3 reads TGTGCCAGCAGTTCGCGGACAGGGCAACAGACCCAGTACTTC.

This clonotype was observed many times. The chain links TRBV12-3 or TRBV12-4 to TRBJ1-2; weak D call: TRBD1 (5 bases). The V gene lost 1 base and the J gene lost 4 bases, with 10 bases spanning the gap. CDR3 size: 14 residues. The CDR3 spells CASSLGDSTYGYTF. In DNA, the CDR3 is TGTGCCAGCAGTTTAGGGGACTCTACCTATGGCTACACCTTC.

This clonotype was detected ten times or more. This chain connects TRBV9 to TRBJ1-2; TRBD1 might be the D (5 bases). Deletions cut 0 bases from V and 8 bases from J, with 8 bases between. The CDR3 is 12 amino acids. Looked up from germline, CDR1 is SGDLS and CDR2 is YYNGEE. DNA for the CDR3: TGTGCCAGCAGCGTAGGGGGGACGGGCTACACCTTC. This gives the protein CASSVGGTGYTF. Full variable domain (remainder filled in from reference TRBV9 and TRBJ1-2): DSGVTQTPKHLITATGQRVTLRCSPRSGDLSVYWYQQSLDQGLQFLIQYYNGEERAKGNILERFSAQQFPDLHSELNLSSLELGDSALYFCASSVGGTGYTFGSGTRLTVV.

This clonotype occurred a few times. The chain couples TRBV12-5 to TRBJ1-5; no definite D call. Germline lookup yields CDR1 LGHNT and CDR2 FRNRAP. CDR3 length equals 14 residues. Trimming left V 1 base short and J 6 bases short, with 10 bases between. CDR3 DNA sequence: TGTGCTAGTGGTTTGGCAACGACGGGTCAGCCCCAGCATTTT. Protein: CASGLATTGQPQHF.

This clonotype was observed many times. The chain carries TRBV6-1 and TRBJ1-5; 10 nucleotides agree with TRBD1. The CDR3 is made up of 16 amino acids. The V gene's germline CDR1 is MNHNS and CDR2 SASEGT. Germline trimming cut 6 bases from V and 1 base from J; bases unmatched to any gene: 6. Written as DNA, the CDR3 is TGTGCCAGCAGGTTGACAGGGGGCGAAAGCAATCAGCCCCAGCATTTT. The encoded protein is CASRLTGGESNQPQHF.

This clonotype was counted many times. V usage is TRBV4-1 and J usage is TRBJ2-5; D is uncertain. From germline, CDR1 is MGHRA and CDR2 YSYEKL. Trimming removed 2 bases at V and 2 bases at J, with 9 bases between. The CDR3 is made up of 14 amino acids. Written as DNA, the CDR3 is TGCGCCAGCAGCCAATCACCAGTGCAAGAGACCCAGTACTTC. Residues: CASSQSPVQETQYF.

The table lists this clonotype with many counts. The CDR3 here is CASSTDTIYTQYF. DNA of the CDR3: TGTGCCAGCAGTACGGACACTATATACACGCAGTACTTC. The genes are TRBV6-5 and TRBJ2-7; tentative D call: TRBD1 (5 bases). CDR3 length equals 13 residues. With 5 bases removed from V and 9 bases from J, the gap between germline ends came to 17 bases. From germline, CDR1 is MNHEY and CDR2 SVGAGI.

A note on this clonotype: Its ends do not fully match the called genes, so a read error is possible. The chain carries TRBV5-1 and TRBJ2-7; 8 bases are a match to TRBD1. The germline gives CDR1 SGHRS, CDR2 YFSETQ. The CDR3 runs to 16 residues. The CDR3 reads CVSSLAPGTGTYEQYF. The CDR3 DNA sequence: TGCGTCAGCAGCTTGGCACCTGGGACAGGCACCTACGAGCAGTACTTC. The whole variable domain, remainder taken from reference TRBV5-1 and TRBJ2-7, is KAGVTQTPRYLIKTRGQQVTLSCSPISGHRSVSWYQQTPGQGLQFLFEYFSETQRNKGNFPGRFSGRQFSNSRSEMNVSTLELGDSALYLCVSSLAPGTGTYEQYFGPGTRLTVT.

Ten or more counts support this clonotype. The chain joins TRBV19 to TRBJ1-5, with D hard to call. The germline V and J ends were trimmed by 5 bases and 3 bases, with 11 bases remaining between them. CDR3 size: 14 residues. The germline CDR1 and CDR2 sequences are LNHDA and SQIVND (reference sequence). DNA of the CDR3: TGTGCCAGTAGTGTTCGGGCCATCAATCAGCCCCAGCATTTT. It yields the protein CASSVRAINQPQHF.

This clonotype was seen at least ten times. V and J are TRBV5-1 and TRBJ1-1; TRBD1 agrees at 9 bases. Germline trimming cut 3 bases from V and 5 bases from J; bases unmatched to any gene: 5. This CDR3 has 14 amino acids. The germline gives CDR1 SGHRS, CDR2 YFSETQ. The CDR3 protein is CASSSDRGGTEAFF. The CDR3 nucleotides read TGCGCCAGCAGCTCGGACAGGGGCGGGACTGAAGCTTTCTTT.

This clonotype came up many times. V and J are TRBV7-9 and TRBJ2-7; D remains unclear. The germline V gene has CDR1 SEHNR and CDR2 FQNEAQ (reference sequence). V was clipped by 2 bases and J by 3 bases, with 5 bases between them. This CDR3 spans 12 amino acids. For the CDR3, the DNA is TGTGCCAGCAGCTTACAGAACTACGAGCAGTACTTC. Translated: CASSLQNYEQYF.

Points on this clonotype: The conserved phenylalanine or tryptophan normally closing the CDR3 is absent here, so this likely arose from a read error. The gene calls are TRBV3-1 and TRBJ1-1; 11 bases align to TRBD1. This CDR3 has 14 amino acids. Germline V gene data show CDR1 as LGHDT and CDR2 as YNNKEL (reference sequence). V lost 0 bases, J lost 11 bases, and 5 bases stayed unmatched. Here the CDR3 DNA reads TGTGCCAGCAGCCAAGAAGTGGACAGGGGGCCGGCTTTCCTT. Translated, it gives CASSQEVDRGPAFL.

In its sample, this clonotype was seen a few times. The chain links TRBV12-3 or TRBV12-4 to TRBJ1-6, with 8 bases that match TRBD1. The V gene end was trimmed by 6 bases and the J gene end by 10 bases; junction bases not matched to a gene: 14. The CDR3 covers 16 residues. The CDR3 protein is CASRVSGGANRSPLHF. The CDR3 coding sequence is TGTGCCAGCAGGGTATCAGGGGGCGCAAATCGCTCACCCCTCCACTTT.

The sample holds many counts of this clonotype. The chain is built from TRBV12-3 or TRBV12-4 and TRBJ1-1; D possibly corresponds to TRBD1 (6 bases). The CDR3 is 13 amino acids. Trimming left V 5 bases short and J 5 bases short, with 12 bases between. DNA for the CDR3: TGTGCCAGCAGTCCAACAGGGAGGACTGAAGCTTTCTTT. As protein: CASSPTGRTEAFF.

This clonotype showed up many times. This sequence joins TRBV28 and TRBJ1-1; 7 positions agree with TRBD1. J gave up 4 bases and V 6 bases, and 8 bases lay outside the gene matches. The CDR3 runs 14 residues. Germline lookup yields CDR1 MDHEN and CDR2 SYDVKM. CDR3 coding DNA: TGTGCCAGCAGCATAGGGGCAGGGGGCACTGAAGCTTTCTTT. It encodes CASSIGAGGTEAFF.